The entry below gives a single TCR beta chain sequence along with its context. It has no known antigen specificity. Base quality data are lacking; no much larger clone is found one base away. The data derive from a study of brain T cells in children with intractable seizures (dated by TCRdb to the early 2020s). In the study overall: As a first screen for immune gene transcripts, resected brain tissue from 53 pediatric epilepsy surgery cases was run on a NanoString immunology panel. Of the approximately twelve selected surgery cases, pre-surgery blood was also sequenced for eight, so four had brain tissue only.

Paper-wide results and their limitations: Sequencing depth differed between pre- and post-surgery blood, so clones missing from the pre-surgery sample may reflect undersampling. Viral specificity was inferred only from CDR3 sequence similarity, and patients' HCMV serostatus was unknown.

The immunoSEQ assay was applied to genomic DNA to generate the TCR beta chain sequences. On the authors' methods: CDR3 sequences that did not begin with the conserved framework cysteine at position 104 were removed by hand. Clonality was calculated as one minus the normalized Shannon's Diversity Index, with values ranging from 0 (maximal diversity) to 1 (oligoclonal). Differences in the frequency of the same CDR3 between samples, such as brain versus blood, were assessed with chi-squared comparison-of-proportions tests. Public clonotypes were identified by searching immuneACCESS, and similarity to known antiviral clonotypes was assessed with the VDJdb browser. The clones in this table, taken by TCRdb from immuneACCESS, are in-frame only. Not every clone is retained; where verified, under half of the shortfall comes from an unresolved V gene, and the cause of the rest is unknown. For V, J and clone size, that table is used; D and trimming come from the DNA. Recorded for this sample are roughly 120,000 clones; 94% of them occurred a single time. The biggest ten clones account for about 3.8% of the sample.

This sample's time point label indicates: resected brain tissue, or blood drawn just prior to surgery. The surgery cases with the highest brain T cell transcript signatures were chosen for TCR beta chain sequencing of brain tissue, and also of blood when blood was available. Before surgery, patients had received at least one anti-epileptic drug. TCR-sequenced patients were children with drug-resistant epilepsy due to tuberous sclerosis complex, focal cortical dysplasia, Rasmussen encephalitis or hemimegalencephaly. Blood samples were collected immediately before the epilepsy surgery. The Monarch genomic DNA purification kit was used to extract bulk genomic DNA from unsorted brain tissue and whole blood. The sequencing used peripheral blood, collected at surgery. The TCR originated in a boy younger than two with hemimegalencephaly and intractable seizures.

In nucleotide form, the sequence is TGTGCCAGCAGCTCCCCGGGACAGGGGAGGGAAAAACTGTTTTTT. This gives the protein CASSSPGQGREKLFF. The receptor chain draws on TRBV5-5 and TRBJ1-4; TRBD1 matches 10 bases in the middle. Measured from the cysteine to the phenylalanine, the CDR3 is 15 residues long. Only the CDR3 part of the read is kept: 45 bases, read in frame from the first base. For this chain, trimming is 3 bases at the V end and 8 bases at the J end, and the number of junction bases without a gene match is 7. The germline V gene (reference sequence) provides CDR1 SGHKS and CDR2 YYEKEE.